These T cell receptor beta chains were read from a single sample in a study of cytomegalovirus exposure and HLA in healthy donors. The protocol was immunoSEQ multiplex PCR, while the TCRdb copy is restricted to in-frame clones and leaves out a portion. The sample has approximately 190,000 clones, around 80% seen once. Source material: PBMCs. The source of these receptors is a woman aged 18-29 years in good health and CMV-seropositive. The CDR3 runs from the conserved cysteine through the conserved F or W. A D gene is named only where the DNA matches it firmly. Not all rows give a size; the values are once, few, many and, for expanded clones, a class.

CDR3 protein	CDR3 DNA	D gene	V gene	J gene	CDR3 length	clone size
CASSLEGQPEAFF	TGCGCCAGCAGCTTGGAGGGACAGCCTGAAGCTTTCTTT	TRBD1	TRBV5-1	TRBJ1-1	13	-
CASSPARRGGQKTQYF	TGTGCCAGCTCACCAGCGCGGCGGGGGGGCCAGAAGACCCAGTACTTC	TRBD2	TRBV18	TRBJ2-5	16	-
CASSPSTTHGSQYF	TGTGCCAGCAGCCCCTCGACGACCCATGGGAGCCAGTACTTC	-	TRBV4-2	TRBJ2-5	14	few
CASSQGRGGPETQYF	TGTGCCAGCAGCCAAGGCCGGGGGGGCCCCGAGACCCAGTACTTC	TRBD2	TRBV4-2	TRBJ2-5	15	few
CASSLGTSGGYQETQYF	TGTGCCAGCAGCTTAGGGACTAGCGGGGGTTACCAAGAGACCCAGTACTTC	TRBD2	TRBV9	TRBJ2-5	17	-
CASSYGRVPEGYGYTF	TGTGCCAGCAGTTACGGCCGGGTCCCGGAGGGCTATGGCTACACCTTC	-	TRBV6-5	TRBJ1-2	16	once
CASSPGLLGGYGYTF	TGCGCCAGCAGCCCGGGCCTCCTGGGAGGCTATGGCTACACCTTC	-	TRBV4-3	TRBJ1-2	15	-
CASSVPIGAGTGELFF	TGTGCCAGTAGTGTCCCCATCGGGGCGGGGACCGGGGAGCTGTTTTTT	-	TRBV19	TRBJ2-2	16	once
CATSRERYREETQYF	TGTGCCACCAGCAGAGAACGGTACAGGGAGGAGACCCAGTACTTC	-	TRBV15	TRBJ2-5	15	-
CASSQGVERSTDTQYF	TGCGCCAGCAGCCAGGGGGTGGAGCGGAGCACAGATACGCAGTATTTT	TRBD1	TRBV5-1	TRBJ2-3	16	-
CALRSKTSGGYEQYF	TGTGCCCTCCGCTCTAAAACTAGCGGGGGTTACGAGCAGTACTTC	TRBD2	TRBV10-3	TRBJ2-7	15	few
CASSFRERGFSYEQYF	TGTGCCAGCAGCTTTCGTGAGCGGGGGTTCTCCTACGAGCAGTACTTC	TRBD2	TRBV7-2	TRBJ2-7	16	-
CASSTRTGENEQFF	TGTGCCAGCAGTACTAGGACAGGGGAGAATGAGCAGTTCTTC	TRBD1	TRBV6-5	TRBJ2-1	14	-
CASSSRPSGDTDTQYF	TGTGCCAGCAGCTCACGCCCTAGCGGAGACACAGATACGCAGTATTTT	TRBD2	TRBV7-9	TRBJ2-3	16	-
CASSAHLGQGGETQYF	TGTGCCAGCAGCGCTCACTTAGGACAGGGAGGAGAGACCCAGTACTTC	TRBD1	TRBV9	TRBJ2-5	16	-
CASSRPGTSGGLISEQFF	TGTGCCAGCAGCCGTCCCGGGACTAGCGGGGGGTTGATTAGTGAGCAGTTCTTC	TRBD2	TRBV2	TRBJ2-1	18	-
CAWRGGAYGYTF	TGTGCCTGGAGAGGAGGCGCCTATGGCTACACCTTC	-	TRBV30	TRBJ1-2	12	-
CASSALMRPGELFF	TGTGCCAGCAGCGCCCTGATGAGGCCCGGGGAGCTGTTTTTT	-	TRBV9	TRBJ2-2	14	-
CASSQYRRAGNTIYF	TGTGCCAGCAGCCAATATCGCAGGGCTGGAAACACCATATATTTT	-	TRBV4-2	TRBJ1-3	15	-
CASSLETALAKNIQYF	TGTGCCAGCAGCTTAGAGACAGCCTTAGCCAAAAACATTCAGTACTTC	-	TRBV7-6	TRBJ2-4	16	-
CASSSAGGAFF	TGTGCCAGCAGCTCGGCGGGGGGAGCTTTCTTT	-	TRBV11-2	TRBJ1-1	11	-
CASSLEQPRDTQYF	TGTGCCAGCAGCTTAGAACAGCCTCGAGATACGCAGTATTTT	-	TRBV5-4	TRBJ2-3	14	-
CATSVIRDIAYNEQFF	TGTGCCACCAGCGTAATCCGGGACATTGCTTACAATGAGCAGTTCTTC	-	TRBV15	TRBJ2-1	16	-
CASSLAGPGSTDTQYF	TGTGCCAGCAGCTTAGCGGGGCCTGGGAGCACAGATACGCAGTATTTT	-	TRBV7-2	TRBJ2-3	16	-
CASSLGGSQPQHF	TGTGCCAGCAGTTTGGGGGGGAGTCAGCCCCAGCATTTT	-	TRBV28	TRBJ1-5	13	-
CASSLGAGVAFF	TGTGCCAGCAGCTTGGGTGCGGGAGTAGCTTTCTTT	-	TRBV5-5	TRBJ1-1	12	-
CASSLLAGEQFF	TGTGCCAGCAGCTTACTAGCTGGTGAGCAGTTCTTC	-	TRBV7-9	TRBJ2-1	12	-
CASSLTMTNTDTQYF	TGTGCCAGCAGCTTAACGATGACAAACACAGATACGCAGTATTTT	-	TRBV7-3	TRBJ2-3	15	-
CASSVSLRQAPGELFF	TGTGCCAGCAGCGTTTCGTTAAGACAGGCTCCCGGGGAGCTGTTTTTT	-	TRBV11-2	TRBJ2-2	16	-
CASSTAGTGTDTQYF	TGCGCCAGCAGTACAGCGGGGACGGGCACAGATACGCAGTATTTT	TRBD2	TRBV5-1	TRBJ2-3	15	-
CASSHRLVLAAGELFF	TGCGCCAGCAGCCACCGGCTAGTCTTGGCCGCCGGGGAGCTGTTTTTT	-	TRBV4-1	TRBJ2-2	16	-
CAWGGQGMTFF	TGTGCCTGGGGGGGACAGGGGATGACTTTCTTT	TRBD1	TRBV30	TRBJ1-1	11	-
CAWGEGGPPKFF	TGTGCCTGGGGGGAAGGGGGCCCGCCGAAGTTCTTC	TRBD1	TRBV30	TRBJ2-1	12	-